This T cell receptor (beta chain) was recovered during a study of T cells in Graves' hyperthyroidism and ophthalmopathy (dated by TCRdb to between 2018 and 2020). For the wider study: A discovery cohort of about 95 patients, 43 with Graves' ophthalmopathy and approximately 60 with stable Graves' hyperthyroidism, was used to find distinguishing TCR V-J signatures. Prospective prediction of ophthalmopathy was tested in an independent validation cohort consisting of about 19 hyperthyroidism patients and some 15 patients who later progressed to ophthalmopathy. The 100 or so discovery patients were randomly split 7:3 into training and test sets. Thyroid tissue and blood T-cell repertoires from six Graves' hyperthyroidism patients were also compared in the study. Once sampling was done, hyperthyroidism patients were given methimazole at a starting dose of 30 mg daily, whereas ophthalmopathy patients were given high-dose intravenous methylprednisolone. The paper reports TCR Vbeta CDR3 sequencing of approximately 130 peripheral blood samples: 40 to 45 ophthalmopathy, about 75 hyperthyroidism and around 17 progressor patients.

This clonotype was observed at least ten times. Its binding antigen is unknown. Qualities for individual bases were not recorded, and no much larger clone is one base off. Stable Graves' hyperthyroidism was defined as the absence of progression to ophthalmopathy over 18 months of follow-up. Hyperthyroidism patients were newly diagnosed, had a disease duration of under 2 months, and were aged 18 to 65 years. The study excluded patients with uncontrolled infections, other autoimmune diseases, pregnancy or lactation. Diagnoses were based on clinical symptoms, serum thyroxine and TRAb, thyroid ultrasound and orbital computed tomography. Total RNA was extracted with Trizol reagent, and quality was checked on an Agilent 2100 Bioanalyzer. Amplification of TCR beta CDR3 regions was carried out from RNA transcripts. The TCR CDR3 was subjected to a first round of RT-PCR using the HTBI primer set and the Qiagen OneStep RT-PCR kit. The libraries were constructed in a second round of multiplex PCR and then size-selected and purified. The libraries were sequenced on an Illumina HiSeq2000 using paired-end 100 bp reads. The authors processed their data as follows. SOAPnuke was used to process the raw data, with reads discarded if the reads contained adapters or uncalled bases, had a mean Phred below 15, or lacked an exact constant-primer or identifier match. High-quality paired reads were merged with COPE v1.2.5, and unique nucleotide sequences were defined as clonotypes. MiTCR v1.1 was used to align the clonotypes against IMGT TRBV, TRBD and TRBJ reference segments. The analysis was restricted to V-J combinations with a frequency above 0.0001, which together covered just over 98% of the repertoires. A TCS score was defined as the ratio of F50 (clonal expansion) to E x V (chaos), with BLOSUM62-based TCRdist applied between CDR3 peptides within each V-J. Welch's t-statistics and random forest reduced several hundred V-J features to under 15, which were used in a naive Bayes classifier (R e1071). The Morisita-Horn index was used to measure how similar the thyroid and blood repertoires were. TCRdb's own reprocessing of the public reads used fastp at Q25 and MiXCR and kept productive beta chains. When rows share a CDR3 protein, they turn into one entry using the most common DNA and genes. V and J calls and clone size were set by TCRdb, not the authors. The sample table contains 610,000 or so distinct CDR3 sequences; only one count was recorded for around 42% of them. The top ten constitute about 8% of the sample.

Between the V and J ends, shortened by 3 bases and 8 bases respectively, the junction contains 13 bases. In the germline V gene, CDR1 corresponds to MNHEY and CDR2 to SVGAGI. The CDR3 spans 13 residues, from the cysteine through the phenylalanine. CDR3 DNA only is kept here, 39 bases in frame from base 1. Here is what the overall study found, with its caveats: A 13 V-J signature model separated ophthalmopathy from stable hyperthyroidism, with approximately 87% sensitivity and 81.08% specificity in cross-validation and 80%/75% in testing. Most expanded thyroid clonotypes (frequency above 0.001) were also found in blood, which suggests that blood repertoires may mirror thyroid immune responses. Sample size was not statistically predetermined, and investigators were not blinded to group allocation. In validation, progression to ophthalmopathy was predicted by the model with around 71% sensitivity and approximately 78% specificity, a median of around 5.9 months before onset.

Sequenced: peripheral blood or thyroid tissue (not recorded which). This chain joins TRBV6-5 to TRBJ1-1; TRBD1 is perhaps the D gene, given 6 matching bases. The sequence derives from a woman aged 18-30 years with Graves' hyperthyroidism. The CDR3 region: CASSYPGDAEAFF. The bases read TGTGCCAGCAGTTATCCAGGGGACGCGGAAGCTTTCTTT.